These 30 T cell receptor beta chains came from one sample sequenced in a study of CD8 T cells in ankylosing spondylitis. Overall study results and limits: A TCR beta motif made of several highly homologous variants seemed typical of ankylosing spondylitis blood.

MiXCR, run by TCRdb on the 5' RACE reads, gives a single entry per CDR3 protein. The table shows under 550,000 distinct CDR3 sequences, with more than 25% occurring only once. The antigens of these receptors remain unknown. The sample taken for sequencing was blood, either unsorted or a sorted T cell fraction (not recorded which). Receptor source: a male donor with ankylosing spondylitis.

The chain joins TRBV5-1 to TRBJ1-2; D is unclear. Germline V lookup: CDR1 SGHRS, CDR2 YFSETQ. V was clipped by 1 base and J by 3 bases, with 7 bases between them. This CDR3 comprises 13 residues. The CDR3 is CASSLMRDYGYTF. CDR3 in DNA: TGCGCCAGCAGCTTGATGAGGGACTATGGCTACACCTTC.

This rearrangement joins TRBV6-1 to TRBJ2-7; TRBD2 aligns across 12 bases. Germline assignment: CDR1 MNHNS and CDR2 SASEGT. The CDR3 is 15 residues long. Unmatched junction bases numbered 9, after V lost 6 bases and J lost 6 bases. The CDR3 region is CASSASGRVGLEQYV. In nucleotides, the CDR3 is TGTGCCAGCAGCGCTAGCGGGAGGGTGGGTCTCGAGCAGTACGTC.

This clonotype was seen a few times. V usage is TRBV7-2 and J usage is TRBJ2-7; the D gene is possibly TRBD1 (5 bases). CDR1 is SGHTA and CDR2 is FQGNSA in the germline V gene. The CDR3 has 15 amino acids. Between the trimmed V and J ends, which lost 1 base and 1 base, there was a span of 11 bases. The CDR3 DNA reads TGTGCCAGCAGCTTAGTCAGGGCGCCTTCCTACGAGCAGTACTTC. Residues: CASSLVRAPSYEQYF.

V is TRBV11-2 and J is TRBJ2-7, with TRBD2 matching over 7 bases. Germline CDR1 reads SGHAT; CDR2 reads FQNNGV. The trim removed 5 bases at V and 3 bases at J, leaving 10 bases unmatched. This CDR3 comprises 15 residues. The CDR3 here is CASSQWGEGRYEQYF. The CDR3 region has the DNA TGTGCCAGCAGCCAGTGGGGGGAGGGCCGCTACGAGCAGTACTTC.

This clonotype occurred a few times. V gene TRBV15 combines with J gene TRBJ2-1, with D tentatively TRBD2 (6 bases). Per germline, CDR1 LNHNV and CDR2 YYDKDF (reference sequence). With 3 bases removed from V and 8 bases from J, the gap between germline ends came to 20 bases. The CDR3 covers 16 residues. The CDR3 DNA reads TGTGCCACCAGCAGCCTGACTAGAGGAGTTCTCCATGAGCAGTTCTTC. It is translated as CATSSLTRGVLHEQFF.

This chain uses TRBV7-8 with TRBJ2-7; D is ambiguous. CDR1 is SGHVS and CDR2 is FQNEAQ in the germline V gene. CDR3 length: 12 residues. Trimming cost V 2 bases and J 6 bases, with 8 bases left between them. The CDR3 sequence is CASSLQMGEQYF. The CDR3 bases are TGTGCCAGCAGCTTACAAATGGGCGAGCAGTACTTC.

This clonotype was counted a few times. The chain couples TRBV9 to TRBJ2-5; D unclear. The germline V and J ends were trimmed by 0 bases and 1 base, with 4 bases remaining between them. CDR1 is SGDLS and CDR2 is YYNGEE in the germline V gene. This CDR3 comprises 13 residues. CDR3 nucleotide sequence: TGTGCCAGCAGCGTAGGACCCCAAGAGACCCAGTACTTC. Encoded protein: CASSVGPQETQYF.

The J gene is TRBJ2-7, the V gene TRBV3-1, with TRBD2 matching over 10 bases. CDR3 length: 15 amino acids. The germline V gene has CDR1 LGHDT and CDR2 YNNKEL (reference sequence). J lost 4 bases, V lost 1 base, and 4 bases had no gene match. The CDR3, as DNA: TGTGCCAGCAGCCAAGGTACTAGCGGGATTTACGAGCAGTACTTC. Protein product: CASSQGTSGIYEQYF.

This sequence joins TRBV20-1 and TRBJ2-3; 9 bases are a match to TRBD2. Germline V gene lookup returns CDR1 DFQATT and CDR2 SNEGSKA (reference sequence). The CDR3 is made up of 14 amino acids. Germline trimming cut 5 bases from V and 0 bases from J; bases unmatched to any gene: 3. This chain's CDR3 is CSAASGRSTDTQYF. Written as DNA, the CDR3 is TGCAGTGCTGCAAGCGGGAGGAGCACAGATACGCAGTATTTT.

This CDR3 is CASSTGTASGNTIYF. In DNA, the CDR3 is TGTGCCAGCAGTACCGGGACGGCCTCTGGAAACACCATATATTTT. The rearrangement links TRBV12-3 or TRBV12-4 to TRBJ1-3; possibly TRBD1 for D (5 bases). Deletions cut 5 bases from V and 0 bases from J, with 11 bases between. CDR3 length equals 15 residues.

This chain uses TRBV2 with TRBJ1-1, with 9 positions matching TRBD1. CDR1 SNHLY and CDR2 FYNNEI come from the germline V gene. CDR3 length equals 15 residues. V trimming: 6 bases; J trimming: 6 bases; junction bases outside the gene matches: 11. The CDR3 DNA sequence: TGTGCCAGCAGATGGAAGGACAGGGGACTCGCTGAAGCTTTCTTT. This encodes CASRWKDRGLAEAFF.

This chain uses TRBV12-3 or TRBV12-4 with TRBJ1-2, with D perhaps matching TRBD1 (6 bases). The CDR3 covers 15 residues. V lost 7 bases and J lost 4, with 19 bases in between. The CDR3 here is CASKPSGDGGYGYTF. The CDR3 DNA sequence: TGTGCCAGCAAACCCTCAGGGGATGGTGGCTATGGCTACACCTTC.

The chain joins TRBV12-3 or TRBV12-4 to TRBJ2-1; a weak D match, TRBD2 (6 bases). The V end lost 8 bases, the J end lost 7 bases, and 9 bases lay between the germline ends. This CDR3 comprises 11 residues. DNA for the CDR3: TGTGCCAGCGGGGACTGGAATGAGCAGTTCTTC. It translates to CASGDWNEQFF.

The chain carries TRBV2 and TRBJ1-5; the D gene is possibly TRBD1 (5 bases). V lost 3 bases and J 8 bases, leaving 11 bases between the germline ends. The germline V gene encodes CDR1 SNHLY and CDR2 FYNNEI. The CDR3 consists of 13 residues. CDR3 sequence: CASSEDTLEPQHF. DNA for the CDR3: TGTGCCAGCAGTGAGGACACTCTGGAGCCCCAGCATTTT. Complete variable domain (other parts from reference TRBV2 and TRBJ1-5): EPEVTQTPSHQVTQMGQEVILRCVPISNHLYFYWYRQILGQKVEFLVSFYNNEISEKSEIFDDQFSVERPDGSNFTLKIRSTKLEDSAMYFCASSEDTLEPQHFGDGTRLSIL.

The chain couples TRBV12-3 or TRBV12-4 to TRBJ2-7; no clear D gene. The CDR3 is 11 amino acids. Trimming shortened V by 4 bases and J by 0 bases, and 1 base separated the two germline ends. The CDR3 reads CASSCSYEQYV. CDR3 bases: TGTGCCAGCAGTTGCTCCTACGAGCAGTACGTC.

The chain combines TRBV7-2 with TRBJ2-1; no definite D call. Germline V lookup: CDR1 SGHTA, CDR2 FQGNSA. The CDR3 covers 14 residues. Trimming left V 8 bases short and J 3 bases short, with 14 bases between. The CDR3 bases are TGTGCCAGCGGCTGGGGTACCGGCTACAATGAGCAGTTCTTC. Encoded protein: CASGWGTGYNEQFF.

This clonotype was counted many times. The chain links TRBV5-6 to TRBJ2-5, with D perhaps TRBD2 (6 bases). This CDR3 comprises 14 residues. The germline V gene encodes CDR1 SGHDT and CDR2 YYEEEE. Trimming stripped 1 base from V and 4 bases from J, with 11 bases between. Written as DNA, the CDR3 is TGTGCCAGCAGCTTGCGGGGGTCTGCAGAGACCCAGTACTTC. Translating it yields CASSLRGSAETQYF.

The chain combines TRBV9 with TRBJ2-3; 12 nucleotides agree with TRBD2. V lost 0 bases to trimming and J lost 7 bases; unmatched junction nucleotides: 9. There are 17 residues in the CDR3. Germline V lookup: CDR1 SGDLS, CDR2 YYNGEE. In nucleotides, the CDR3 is TGTGCCAGCAGCGTAGCTACCCTAGCGGGAGGGCGGTATACGCAGTATTTT. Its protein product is CASSVATLAGGRYTQYF.

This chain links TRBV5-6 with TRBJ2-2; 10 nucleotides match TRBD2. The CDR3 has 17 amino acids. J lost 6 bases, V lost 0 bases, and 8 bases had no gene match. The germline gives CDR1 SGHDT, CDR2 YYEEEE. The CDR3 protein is CASSLGIQREGAGELFF. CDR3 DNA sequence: TGTGCCAGCAGCTTGGGGATCCAGCGGGAGGGCGCCGGGGAGCTGTTTTTT.

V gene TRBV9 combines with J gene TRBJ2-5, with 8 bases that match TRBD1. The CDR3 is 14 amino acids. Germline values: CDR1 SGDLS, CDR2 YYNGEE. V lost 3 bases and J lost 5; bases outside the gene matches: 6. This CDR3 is CASSARQGRETQYF. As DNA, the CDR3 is TGTGCCAGCAGCGCCCGACAGGGGAGGGAGACCCAGTACTTC.

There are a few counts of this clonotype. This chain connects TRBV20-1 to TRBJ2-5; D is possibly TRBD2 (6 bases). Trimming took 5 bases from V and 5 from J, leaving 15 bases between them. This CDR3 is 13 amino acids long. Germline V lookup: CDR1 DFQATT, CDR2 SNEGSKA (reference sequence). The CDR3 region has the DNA TGCAGTGCTCAAAGGAGGGCGATGGAGACCCAGTACTTC. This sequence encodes CSAQRRAMETQYF.

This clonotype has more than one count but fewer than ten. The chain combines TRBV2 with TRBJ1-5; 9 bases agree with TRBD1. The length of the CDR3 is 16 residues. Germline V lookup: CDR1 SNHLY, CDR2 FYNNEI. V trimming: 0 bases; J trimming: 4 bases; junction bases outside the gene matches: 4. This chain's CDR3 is CASSEATGQGNQPQHF. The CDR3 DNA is TGTGCCAGCAGTGAAGCTACGGGACAGGGAAATCAGCCCCAGCATTTT.

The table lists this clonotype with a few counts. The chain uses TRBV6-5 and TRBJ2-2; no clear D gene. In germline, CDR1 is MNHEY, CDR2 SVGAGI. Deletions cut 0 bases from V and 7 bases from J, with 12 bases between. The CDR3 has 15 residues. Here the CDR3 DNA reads TGTGCCAGCAGTTACTCGAGAATGAGTAACGGGGAGCTGTTTTTT. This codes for CASSYSRMSNGELFF.

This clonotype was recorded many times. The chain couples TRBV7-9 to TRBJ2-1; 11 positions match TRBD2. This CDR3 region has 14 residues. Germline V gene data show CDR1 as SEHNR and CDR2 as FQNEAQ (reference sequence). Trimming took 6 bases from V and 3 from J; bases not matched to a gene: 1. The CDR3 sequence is CASSLAGGYNEQFF. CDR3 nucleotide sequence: TGTGCCAGCAGTCTAGCGGGAGGCTACAATGAGCAGTTCTTC.

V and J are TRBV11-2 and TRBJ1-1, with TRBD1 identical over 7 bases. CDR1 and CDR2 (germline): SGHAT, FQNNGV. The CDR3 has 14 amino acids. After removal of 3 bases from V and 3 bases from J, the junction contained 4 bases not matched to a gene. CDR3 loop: CASSFGQAYTEAFF. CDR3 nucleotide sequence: TGTGCCAGCAGCTTTGGACAGGCGTACACTGAAGCTTTCTTT. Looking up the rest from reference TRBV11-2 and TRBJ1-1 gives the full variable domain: EAGVAQSPRYKIIEKRQSVAFWCNPISGHATLYWYQQILGQGPKLLIQFQNNGVVDDSQLPKDRFSAERLKGVDSTLKIQPAKLEDSAVYLCASSFGQAYTEAFFGQGTRLTVV.

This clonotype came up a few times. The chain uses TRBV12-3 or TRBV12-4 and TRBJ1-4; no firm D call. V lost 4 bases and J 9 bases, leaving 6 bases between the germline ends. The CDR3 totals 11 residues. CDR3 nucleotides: TGTGCCAGCAGTTCGGGGAAAAAACTGTTTTTT. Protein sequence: CASSSGKKLFF.

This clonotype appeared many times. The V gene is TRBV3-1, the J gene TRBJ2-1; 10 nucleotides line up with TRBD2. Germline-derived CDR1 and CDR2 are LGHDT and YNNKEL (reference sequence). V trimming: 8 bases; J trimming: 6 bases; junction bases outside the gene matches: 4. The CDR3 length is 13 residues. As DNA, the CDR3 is TGTGCCAGCGCAGCGGGAGGGAGCAATGAGCAGTTCTTC. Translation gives CASAAGGSNEQFF.

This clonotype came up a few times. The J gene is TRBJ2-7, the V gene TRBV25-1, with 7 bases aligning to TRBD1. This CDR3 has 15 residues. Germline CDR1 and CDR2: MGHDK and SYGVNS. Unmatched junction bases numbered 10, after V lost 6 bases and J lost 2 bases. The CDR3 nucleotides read TGTGCCAGCAGCCGGCTCGGACAGGACACCTACGAGCAGTACTTC. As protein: CASSRLGQDTYEQYF.

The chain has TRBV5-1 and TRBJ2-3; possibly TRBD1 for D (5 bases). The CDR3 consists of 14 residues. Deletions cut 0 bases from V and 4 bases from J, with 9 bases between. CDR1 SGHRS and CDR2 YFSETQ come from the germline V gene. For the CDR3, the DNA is TGCGCCAGCAGCTTGGCCCAGGGTTCAGATACGCAGTATTTT. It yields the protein CASSLAQGSDTQYF.

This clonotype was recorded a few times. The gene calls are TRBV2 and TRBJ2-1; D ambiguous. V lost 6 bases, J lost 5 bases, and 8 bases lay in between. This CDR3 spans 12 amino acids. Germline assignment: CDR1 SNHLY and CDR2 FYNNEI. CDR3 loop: CASRTNNNEQFF. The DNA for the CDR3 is TGTGCCAGCAGGACCAACAACAATGAGCAGTTCTTC.